This T cell receptor (beta chain) was captured in a study of liver allograft versus peripheral blood T cells. Study as a whole: T cell receptor repertoires in transplanted livers were compared with those in recipients' peripheral blood.

Study conclusions and caveats: Intragraft T cell receptor repertoires of liver allografts were reportedly distinct from those in peripheral blood.

TCRdb itself ran the reads through MiXCR, one entry per CDR3 protein. Of about 8,600 distinct CDR3 sequences detected, about a sixth appear once; the ten largest clones hold less than 2%. This clonotype was recorded a few times. What it recognizes is unknown. The V gene lost 3 bases and the J gene lost 7 bases, with 6 bases spanning the gap. The CDR3 is made up of 11 amino acids. This TCR was sampled from a human patient who had a liver transplant. Some T cells may be transferred from the graft donor. The chain recombines TRBV12-3 or TRBV12-4 with TRBJ1-2; D is ambiguous. The CDR3 sequence is CASSFNRGYTF. For the CDR3, the DNA is TGTGCCAGCAGTTTTAATCGTGGCTACACCTTC.